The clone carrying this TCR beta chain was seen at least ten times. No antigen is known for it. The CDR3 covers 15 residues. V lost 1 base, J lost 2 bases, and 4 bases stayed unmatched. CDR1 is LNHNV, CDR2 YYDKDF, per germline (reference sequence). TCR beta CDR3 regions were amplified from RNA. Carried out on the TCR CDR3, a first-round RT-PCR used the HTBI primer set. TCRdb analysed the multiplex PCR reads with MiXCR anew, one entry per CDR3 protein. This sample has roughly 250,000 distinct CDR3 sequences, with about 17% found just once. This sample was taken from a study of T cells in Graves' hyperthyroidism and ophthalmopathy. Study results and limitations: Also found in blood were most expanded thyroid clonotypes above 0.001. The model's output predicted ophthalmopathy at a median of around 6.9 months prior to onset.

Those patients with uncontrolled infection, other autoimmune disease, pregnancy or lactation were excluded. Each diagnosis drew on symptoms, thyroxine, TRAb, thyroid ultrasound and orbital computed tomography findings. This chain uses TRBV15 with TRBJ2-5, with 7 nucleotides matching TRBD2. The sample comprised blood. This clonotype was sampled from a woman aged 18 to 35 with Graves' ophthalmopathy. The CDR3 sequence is CATSRGTRDQETQYF. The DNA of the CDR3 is TGTGCCACCAGCAGAGGGACTAGGGATCAAGAGACCCAGTACTTC.